Presented here are 9 T cell receptor beta chains from one specimen sequenced in a study of T-cell memory formation after mild COVID-19. TCRdb fed the 5' RACE reads into MiXCR, producing one record per CDR3 protein. The sample comprises approximately 150,000 distinct CDR3 sequences, 13% to 15% of which are singletons, and 13% to 15% rests with the top ten. Sequenced input: PBMCs or a T cell subset sorted from them (not recorded which). The receptors were sampled from an adult woman who had mild COVID-19 (a few samples of this study predate the infection). Cell type and time point are not known.

The chain is built from TRBV6-1 and TRBJ2-3, with TRBD2 matching 8 bases. V shed 6 bases, J shed 2 bases, and the junction held 10 bases outside the gene matches. This CDR3 has 16 residues. CDR1 is MNHNS, CDR2 SASEGT, per germline. Here the CDR3 reads CASRDHRGGLTDTQYF. For the CDR3, the DNA is TGTGCCAGCAGAGACCATCGGGGGGGCCTCACAGATACGCAGTATTTT.

This clonotype was detected only a few times. This chain uses TRBV11-2 with TRBJ1-2, with D perhaps TRBD1 (6 bases). V was trimmed by 4 bases and J by 5 bases, leaving 20 bases between them. Germline V lookup: CDR1 SGHAT, CDR2 FQNNGV. The length of the CDR3 is 16 residues. In nucleotides, the CDR3 is TGTGCCAGCAGCTCTGCCTCATCGGGGGCTCAATATGGCTACACCTTC. This codes for CASSSASSGAQYGYTF.

This clonotype was observed a few times. The chain couples TRBV20-1 to TRBJ2-3; D might be TRBD2 (9 bases). The germline CDR1 and CDR2 sequences are DFQATT and SNEGSKA (reference sequence). The CDR3 spans 16 residues. The V and J ends lost 0 bases and 4 bases respectively, with 17 bases between them. DNA of the CDR3: TGCAGTGCTAGAGATGGACAGGGCGGGAGGGCAGATACGCAGTATTTT. It encodes CSARDGQGGRADTQYF.

The chain couples TRBV7-3 to TRBJ2-5; D is unresolved. Trimming left V 5 bases short and J 0 bases short, with 19 bases between. The CDR3 has 17 residues. The germline V gene encodes CDR1 SGHTA and CDR2 FQGTGA. DNA for the CDR3: TGTGCCAGCAGCCTAAAACGGGTTTGGGTCAACCAAGAGACCCAGTACTTC. It specifies CASSLKRVWVNQETQYF.

This clonotype was seen more than once but under ten times. The V call is TRBV15, the J call TRBJ2-5, with 8 bases matching TRBD1. Per the germline V gene, CDR1 is LNHNV and CDR2 is YYDKDF (reference sequence). The CDR3 is 13 residues long. J gave up 5 bases and V 8 bases, and 7 bases lay outside the gene matches. In DNA, the CDR3 is TGTGCCACCGCCACAGGGGGTCAGGAGACCCAGTACTTC. It is translated as CATATGGQETQYF.

This clonotype was seen repeatedly, ten times or more. V gene TRBV5-1 combines with J gene TRBJ2-4; 7 bases agree with TRBD1. From germline, CDR1 is SGHRS and CDR2 YFSETQ. With V trimmed by 4 bases and J by 3 bases, 10 bases remained unmatched. This CDR3 spans 16 amino acids. CDR3 coding DNA: TGCGCCAGCAGCCCCGGGACAGACGATGGCAAAAACATTCAGTACTTC. Translation gives CASSPGTDDGKNIQYF.

This clonotype is categorized as medium-sized. The CDR3 does not close with the conserved phenylalanine or tryptophan, likely indicating a read error. The DNA is omitted, as the CDR3 cannot be located on it reliably, and the CDR3 follows TCRdb's listing. V gene TRBV7-9 combines with J gene TRBJ2-5; TRBD1 is the table's D call and was not checked against the DNA. The V gene's germline CDR1 is SEHNR and CDR2 FQNEAQ (reference sequence). Both ends counted, the CDR3 spans 10 residues. CDR3: CATRPGTGED.

The chain uses TRBV27 and TRBJ2-2; D call uncertain. Germline loops: CDR1 MNHEY, CDR2 SMNVEV (reference sequence). Trimming cost V 3 bases and J 7 bases, with 9 bases left between them. The length of the CDR3 is 13 residues. The CDR3, as DNA: TGTGCCAGCAGTTTCCCAACCGGCGGGGAGCTGTTTTTT. Its translation: CASSFPTGGELFF.

The chain is built from TRBV12-3 or TRBV12-4 and TRBJ1-2; 9 bases map to TRBD1. The CDR3 is 16 residues long. The V gene end was trimmed by 5 bases and the J gene end by 5 bases; junction bases not matched to a gene: 12. The CDR3 bases are TGTGCCAGCAGTCCCGGTGGGGGACAGGGCATATATGGCTACACCTTC. The encoded protein is CASSPGGGQGIYGYTF.